This T cell receptor beta chain was observed in a study of neoadjuvant nivolumab and ipilimumab in lung cancer. In regard to this clone: Its target is unknown.

The assay was immunoSEQ multiplex PCR, and TCRdb's table has in-frame clones only and misses some. The table has about 13,000 clones, nearly 97% seen once; the top ten hold under 3%. Points from the study as a whole: Higher pretherapy blood TCR richness went with higher resected-tumor richness. Resected tumors had greater TCR richness and clonality than uninvolved lung. Only a single major-pathologic-response sample was available for clonality analysis.

Sample: peripheral blood, taken after neoadjuvant nivolumab, alone or with ipilimumab, at or shortly before surgery. The receptor was derived from an adult with non-small cell lung cancer.

CDR3 sequence reads: CASSLLDGPGGELFF. The CDR3 region has the DNA TGCGCCAGCAGCCTCTTAGATGGACCAGGCGGGGAGCTGTTTTTT. This chain links TRBV4-1 with TRBJ2-2; D not certain. The CDR3 totals 15 residues. V dropped 4 bases and J dropped 7 bases, with 16 bases sitting between them. Germline V CDR1 and CDR2: MGHRA, YSYEKL.